One sample yielded the 27 T cell receptor beta chains listed below, sequenced in a study of radiation and T cells in renal cell carcinoma. Only in-frame clones appear in the TCRdb table, and some are missing; sequencing was by immunoSEQ multiplex PCR. The sample shows about 130,000 clones, 85% to 90% of them seen only once. Sample time point: blood 2 weeks post-SBRT. The sample's treatment: 15 Gy SBRT to primary tumor, nephrectomy 4 weeks later. Sequences were derived from blood, sampled from a patient whose treatment included radiotherapy and nephrectomy. The receptor set was obtained from a woman between 70 and 85 years old with renal cell carcinoma.

This chain links TRBV29-1 with TRBJ2-1; D unclear. The CDR3 is 13 amino acids. The germline gives CDR1 SQVTM, CDR2 ANQGSEA. Trimming took 2 bases from V and 9 from J, leaving 14 bases between them. The CDR3 bases are TGCAGCGTTGAACTCGGGCAGCCTGGTGAGCAGTTCTTC. This sequence encodes CSVELGQPGEQFF.

Written as DNA, the CDR3 is TGTGCCAGCAGCGTAGTTTCGGGCACAGATACGCAGTATTTT. Translation: CASSVVSGTDTQYF. The V and J genes are TRBV9 and TRBJ2-3; no reliable D call. The CDR3 runs to 14 residues. V gave up 0 bases and J gave up 1 base, with 6 bases separating them. CDR1 and CDR2 (germline): SGDLS, YYNGEE.

V and J are TRBV7-2 and TRBJ2-7; no definite D call. The V end was cut by 2 bases, the J end by 3 bases, with 8 bases between. The CDR3 is 13 amino acids. CDR1 is SGHTA and CDR2 is FQGNSA in the germline V gene. The CDR3 nucleotides read TGTGCCAGCAGCTTAAATCAAGGCTACGAGCAGTACTTC. Translating gives CASSLNQGYEQYF.

The V call is TRBV5-1, the J call TRBJ2-3; D is perhaps TRBD1 (6 bases). The CDR3 totals 15 residues. With 0 bases removed from V and 6 bases from J, the gap between germline ends came to 14 bases. CDR1 and CDR2 from the germline V gene are SGHRS and YFSETQ. CDR3 in amino acids: CASSLDQGQLDTQYF. The CDR3 nucleotides are TGCGCCAGCAGCTTGGATCAGGGACAACTGGATACGCAGTATTTT.

This clone was seen once. The CDR3 reads CASSLERVESPLHF. The CDR3 DNA reads as TGTGCCAGCAGCTTAGAGAGAGTGGAATCACCCCTCCACTTT. The genes are TRBV7-9 and TRBJ1-6; no reliable D call. Germline loops: CDR1 SEHNR, CDR2 FQNEAQ (reference sequence). The CDR3 has 14 amino acids. Trimming removed 1 base from V and 10 bases from J, with 11 bases in between.

The chain recombines TRBV18 with TRBJ1-1; D not certain. CDR1 and CDR2 (germline): KGHSH, LQKENI. V was pared by 1 base and J by 5 bases, with 8 bases between. CDR3 length: 13 residues. The CDR3: CASSPRGQTEAFF. Here the CDR3 DNA reads TGTGCCAGCTCACCACGTGGTCAAACTGAAGCTTTCTTT.

This chain joins TRBV6-5 and TRBJ2-7, with D hard to call. Germline V gives CDR1 MNHEY, CDR2 SVGAGI. The CDR3 is 13 residues long. Trimming cost V 0 bases and J 4 bases, with 7 bases left between them. The CDR3 DNA follows: TGTGCCAGCAGTTACTCGAAGGGTTACGAGCAGTACTTC. This sequence encodes CASSYSKGYEQYF.

The chain is built from TRBV7-2 and TRBJ2-5; D remains ambiguous. V was pared by 1 base and J by 1 base, with 7 bases between. This CDR3 region has 14 residues. From germline, CDR1 is SGHTA and CDR2 FQGNSA. The CDR3 spells CASSLVRPQETQYF. The CDR3 DNA reads as TGTGCCAGCAGCTTAGTACGGCCCCAAGAGACCCAGTACTTC.

V and J are TRBV28 and TRBJ1-2; 9 nucleotides match TRBD1. The V and J ends lost 5 bases and 4 bases, in that order; junction bases with no gene match: 5. The CDR3 totals 14 residues. CDR1 is MDHEN, CDR2 SYDVKM, per germline. The CDR3 region has the DNA TGTGCCAGCAGTACCGGGACAGGGCCCTATGGCTACACCTTC. The encoded protein is CASSTGTGPYGYTF.

On this clone: Mismatch with germline at one junction end may stem from a read error. V is TRBV9 and J is TRBJ1-2, with D uncertain. The CDR3 is 13 amino acids. Germline V gene lookup returns CDR1 SGDLS and CDR2 YYNGEE. As DNA, the CDR3 is TGTGCCAGCAGCGTAGCGGGTTTGGACCCCTACGCCTTC. Protein: CASSVAGLDPYAF.

The CDR3 DNA reads as TGTGCCAGCAGCTTACCGGGACAGGTTACCATTAACTATGGCTACACCTTC. Encoded protein: CASSLPGQVTINYGYTF. This chain uses TRBV5-6 with TRBJ1-2; 8 nucleotides align to TRBD1. V trimming: 2 bases; J trimming: 1 base; junction bases outside the gene matches: 10. CDR3 length equals 17 residues. From germline, CDR1 is SGHDT and CDR2 YYEEEE.

The rearrangement uses TRBV18 and TRBJ2-7; a possible D gene is TRBD1 (6 bases). The germline CDR1 and CDR2 sequences are KGHSH and LQKENI. V was shortened by 2 bases and J by 1 base, with 6 bases between the two germline ends. The CDR3 loop spans 13 amino acids. CDR3 in amino acids: CASSPTGSYEQYF. Here the CDR3 DNA reads TGTGCCAGCTCACCAACAGGGTCCTACGAGCAGTACTTC.

This clone appeared many times. This chain connects TRBV19 to TRBJ2-2; 9 nucleotides agree with TRBD1. The length of the CDR3 is 16 residues. The V gene's germline CDR1 is LNHDA and CDR2 SQIVND (reference sequence). V lost 5 bases, J lost 1 base, and 5 bases stayed unmatched. In nucleotides, the CDR3 is TGTGCCAGTAGTGCTAAGGGACAGGGGAACACCGGGGAGCTGTTTTTT. Translated: CASSAKGQGNTGELFF.

As concerns this clone: Other DNA sequences in this specimen translate into the identical CDR3. V usage is TRBV11-2 and J usage is TRBJ1-6; D is unclear. There are 12 residues in the CDR3. CDR1 is SGHAT and CDR2 is FQNNGV in the germline V gene. V was pared by 5 bases and J by 10 bases, with 9 bases between. DNA for the CDR3: TGTGCCAGCAGCCCACCCTCCTCACCCCTCCACTTT. Its translation is CASSPPSSPLHF. The variable domain in full, with the rest retrieved from reference TRBV11-2 and TRBJ1-6, is EAGVAQSPRYKIIEKRQSVAFWCNPISGHATLYWYQQILGQGPKLLIQFQNNGVVDDSQLPKDRFSAERLKGVDSTLKIQPAKLEDSAVYLCASSPPSSPLHFGNGTRLTVT.

This chain uses TRBV5-8 with TRBJ1-5; D gene ambiguous. The V end was cut by 2 bases, the J end by 4 bases, with 7 bases between. The CDR3 is made up of 13 amino acids. Per germline, CDR1 SGHTS and CDR2 YDEGEE. This CDR3 reads CASSFRVNQPQHF. CDR3 DNA: TGTGCCAGCAGCTTTCGGGTAAATCAGCCCCAGCATTTT.

This clone appeared many times. The gene calls are TRBV19 and TRBJ2-1, with unresolved D. The CDR3 spans 12 residues. From germline, CDR1 is LNHDA and CDR2 SQIVND (reference sequence). The ends were cut back, 1 base at V and 6 bases at J, with 4 bases in the middle. The CDR3 sequence is CASSIGVNEQFF. The DNA for the CDR3 is TGTGCCAGTAGTATAGGAGTCAATGAGCAGTTCTTC.

This clone was detected once. V is TRBV7-3 and J is TRBJ2-5; a possible D gene is TRBD2 (6 bases). Germline loops: CDR1 SGHTA, CDR2 FQGTGA. The CDR3 runs to 13 residues. The V gene lost 2 bases and the J gene lost 5 bases, with 9 bases spanning the gap. CDR3: CASSLHGGETQYF. CDR3 coding DNA: TGTGCCAGCAGCTTACACGGAGGGGAGACCCAGTACTTC.

This chain connects TRBV30 to TRBJ1-4, with D perhaps TRBD1 (5 bases). Germline V gene lookup returns CDR1 GTSNPN and CDR2 SVGIG (reference sequence). The length of the CDR3 is 13 residues. V was pared by 0 bases and J by 7 bases, with 9 bases between. The CDR3 sequence: CAWSVGGVEKLFF. CDR3 nucleotide sequence: TGTGCCTGGAGTGTTGGGGGGGTTGAAAAACTGTTTTTT.

CDR3: CASSSPGLGVGTQYF. The CDR3 nucleotides are TGTGCCAGCAGTTCCCCGGGACTAGGAGTGGGGACCCAGTACTTC. The chain employs TRBV7-9 and TRBJ2-5, with 8 bases lining up with TRBD2. With 6 bases clipped from V and 7 bases from J, the junction kept 13 bases outside the gene matches. This CDR3 comprises 15 residues. From germline, CDR1 is SEHNR and CDR2 FQNEAQ (reference sequence).

This chain connects TRBV28 to TRBJ1-2, with 9 bases lining up with TRBD1. Germline V lookup: CDR1 MDHEN, CDR2 SYDVKM. V lost 5 bases to trimming and J lost 3 bases; unmatched junction nucleotides: 13. The CDR3 consists of 17 residues. CDR3 DNA: TGTGCCAGCAGTCCCTTTGGGGACAGGGTCGGCTACTATGGCTACACCTTC. It codes for CASSPFGDRVGYYGYTF.

J is TRBJ2-7 and V is TRBV27, with TRBD1 matching 9 bases. The V and J ends lost 1 base and 5 bases, in that order; junction bases with no gene match: 9. CDR3 length equals 16 residues. From germline, CDR1 is MNHEY and CDR2 SMNVEV (reference sequence). DNA of the CDR3: TGTGCCAGCAGTTTATATAGCGGACAGGGGTCCCACGAGCAGTACTTC. Translated: CASSLYSGQGSHEQYF.

The chain links TRBV9 to TRBJ1-6; no clear D. The CDR3 covers 16 residues. V gave up 3 bases and J gave up 5 bases, with 15 bases separating them. The V gene's germline CDR1 is SGDLS and CDR2 YYNGEE. CDR3 residues: CASSDRALQNNSPLHF. Here the CDR3 DNA reads TGTGCCAGCAGCGACCGGGCCCTACAGAATAATTCACCCCTCCACTTT.

V gene TRBV19 combines with J gene TRBJ1-5; 8 bases map to TRBD1. Germline CDR1 LNHDA, CDR2 SQIVND (reference sequence). The CDR3 has 13 residues. V dropped 8 bases and J dropped 6; count of bases not matched to a gene: 6. The CDR3 DNA is TGTGCCAGTCGAGGACAGGGCACTCAGCCCCAGCATTTT. Protein: CASRGQGTQPQHF.

The chain couples TRBV30 to TRBJ2-1; TRBD1 matches at 8 bases. Germline trimming cut 1 base from V and 14 bases from J; bases unmatched to any gene: 13. The CDR3 has 14 residues. Per germline, CDR1 GTSNPN and CDR2 SVGIG (reference sequence). CDR3 in amino acids: CAWSGQGAGGRKFF. In DNA, the CDR3 is TGTGCCTGGAGTGGTCAGGGGGCCGGTGGAAGAAAGTTCTTC.

This clone was seen more than once but under ten times. The rearrangement uses TRBV9 and TRBJ1-1, with no clear D. Germline values: CDR1 SGDLS, CDR2 YYNGEE. V shed 0 bases and J shed 6 bases, with 12 bases lying between them. The CDR3 is 14 residues long. CDR3 in amino acids: CASSVALGEAEAFF. DNA for the CDR3: TGTGCCAGCAGCGTAGCCCTTGGGGAGGCTGAAGCTTTCTTT.

The rearrangement uses TRBV6-1 and TRBJ1-5; TRBD1 might be the D (6 bases). This CDR3 contains 15 residues. V was shortened by 1 base and J by 7 bases, with 14 bases between the two germline ends. Germline V lookup: CDR1 MNHNS, CDR2 SASEGT. CDR3 region: CASSEERGVSQPQHF. DNA for the CDR3: TGTGCCAGCAGTGAAGAAAGGGGGGTGAGCCAGCCCCAGCATTTT.

This clone was picked up a small number of times. The V gene is TRBV11-3, the J gene TRBJ1-1; D not certain. The germline V gene has CDR1 SGHNT and CDR2 YENEEA. This CDR3 spans 11 amino acids. The ends were cut back, 1 base at V and 7 bases at J, with 4 bases in the middle. This CDR3 is CASSLGREAFF. DNA for the CDR3: TGTGCCAGCAGCTTAGGGCGTGAAGCTTTCTTT.